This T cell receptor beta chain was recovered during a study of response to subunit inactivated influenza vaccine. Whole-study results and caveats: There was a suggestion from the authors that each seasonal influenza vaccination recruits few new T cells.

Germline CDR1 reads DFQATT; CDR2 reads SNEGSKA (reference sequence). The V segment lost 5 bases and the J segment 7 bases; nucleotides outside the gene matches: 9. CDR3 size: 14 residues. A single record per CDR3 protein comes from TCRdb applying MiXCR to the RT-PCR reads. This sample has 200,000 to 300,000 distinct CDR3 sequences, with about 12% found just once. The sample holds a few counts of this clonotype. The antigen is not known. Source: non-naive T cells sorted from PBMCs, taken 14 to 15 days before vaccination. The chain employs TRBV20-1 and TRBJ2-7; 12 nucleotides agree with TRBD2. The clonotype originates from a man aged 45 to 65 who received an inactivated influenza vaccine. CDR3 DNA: TGCAGTGCTTTAAGGACTAGCGGGATTAGGGAGCAGTACTTC. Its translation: CSALRTSGIREQYF.